The rows below give T cell receptor beta chains drawn from one sample of a study of shared clonotypes between healthy human individuals. Sequencing used immunoSEQ multiplex PCR; TCRdb keeps in-frame clones, though not all of them. The sample holds roughly 2,000,000 clones, over 85% seen once. Sequencing was done on a sample of naive CD8+ T cells sorted from blood. The origin of the receptors is a man between 18 and 29 years old in good health. CDR3s include the opening cysteine and the closing phenylalanine or tryptophan. Each record gives: clone size, V gene, CDR3 length, J gene, D gene, CDR3 protein, CDR3 DNA. A D gene is named only where the DNA matches it firmly. Rows give clone size only sometimes, using once, few, many, or a class for an expanded clone.

>-|TRBV11-2|12|TRBJ2-7|-
CASSFGGYEQYF
TGTGCCAGCAGCTTCGGTGGCTACGAGCAGTACTTC
>-|TRBV29-1|13|TRBJ2-7|-
CSAVDPWDYEQYF
TGCAGCGCTGTTGACCCTTGGGACTACGAGCAGTACTTC
>-|TRBV6-6|11|TRBJ2-1|-
CASSTVGEQFF
TGTGCCAGCAGTACCGTTGGGGAGCAGTTCTTC
>-|TRBV6-1|12|TRBJ2-7|-
CASKDSTYEQYF
TGTGCCAGCAAGGACAGTACCTACGAGCAGTACTTC
>-|TRBV25-1|16|TRBJ2-5|TRBD1
CASSDPSFRGQETQYF
TGTGCCAGCAGTGATCCCTCCTTCAGGGGGCAAGAGACCCAGTACTTC
>-|TRBV6-5|15|TRBJ2-7|TRBD2
CASSWTSGGSYEQYF
TGTGCCAGCAGCTGGACTAGCGGGGGCTCCTACGAGCAGTACTTC
>-|TRBV9|16|TRBJ2-3|-
CASSVEFQGLTDTQYF
TGTGCCAGCAGCGTAGAATTCCAGGGTCTAACAGATACGCAGTATTTT
>-|TRBV6-5|12|TRBJ1-3|TRBD1
CASSSRGHTIYF
TGTGCCAGCAGTTCGAGGGGGCACACCATATATTTT
>-|TRBV7-9|15|TRBJ1-5|TRBD1
CASSLLGQGGQPQHF
TGTGCCAGCAGCTTGCTGGGACAGGGCGGTCAGCCCCAGCATTTT
>once|TRBV6-1|13|TRBJ1-1|-
CASSDIPYTEAFF
TGTGCCAGCAGTGATATCCCTTACACTGAAGCTTTCTTT
>-|TRBV5-1|13|TRBJ1-1|-
CASSPPLGTEAFF
TGCGCCAGCAGCCCCCCGCTGGGGACTGAAGCTTTCTTT
>-|TRBV4-3|15|TRBJ2-7|TRBD2
CASSPGGSGSYEQYF
TGCGCCAGCAGCCCGGGGGGTAGCGGGTCCTACGAGCAGTACTTC
>-|TRBV28|15|TRBJ2-7|-
CASSPPGTLFYEQYF
TGTGCCAGCAGTCCTCCTGGGACACTTTTCTACGAGCAGTACTTC
>once|TRBV19|14|TRBJ2-2|TRBD1
CASSTLGGPGELFF
TGTGCCAGTAGTACCCTAGGGGGCCCCGGGGAGCTGTTTTTT
>-|TRBV15|15|TRBJ2-1|TRBD1
CATSRETGPEDEQFF
TGTGCCACCAGCAGGGAGACAGGGCCGGAGGATGAGCAGTTCTTC
>-|TRBV7-6|15|TRBJ1-5|-
CASRQTRGSNQPQHF
TGTGCCAGCAGGCAAACAAGGGGAAGCAATCAGCCCCAGCATTTT
>-|TRBV5-4|16|TRBJ2-7|TRBD2
CASSLGLAGDSYEQYF
TGTGCCAGCAGCCTGGGACTAGCGGGGGACTCCTACGAGCAGTACTTC
>-|TRBV6-1|15|TRBJ1-6|-
CASSEARREGSPLHF
TGTGCCAGCAGTGAAGCGCGCAGGGAGGGTTCACCCCTCCACTTT
>few|TRBV25-1|16|TRBJ2-1|TRBD2
CASSDPSGRAYNEQFF
TGTGCCAGCAGTGATCCTAGCGGGAGAGCCTACAATGAGCAGTTCTTC
>once|TRBV7-9|16|TRBJ2-1|TRBD2
CASSLEQAGGLNEQFF
TGTGCCAGCAGCTTAGAACAAGCGGGAGGGCTTAATGAGCAGTTCTTC
>-|TRBV2|11|TRBJ2-2|-
CASSAREVLFF
TGTGCCAGCAGTGCCAGGGAGGTCTTATTTTTT
>-|TRBV27|13|TRBJ2-7|-
CASSLGQDYEQYF
TGTGCCAGCAGTTTAGGGCAGGACTACGAGCAGTACTTC
>-|TRBV5-1|15|TRBJ2-7|-
CASSLGWGSSYEQYF
TGCGCCAGCAGCTTGGGGTGGGGGTCCTCCTACGAGCAGTACTTC
>-|TRBV10-1|15|TRBJ2-1|-
CASSGTYGAYNEQFF
TGCGCCAGCAGTGGGACATATGGCGCCTACAATGAGCAGTTCTTC
>-|TRBV7-3|16|TRBJ2-3|TRBD2
CASSLEPAGSTDTQYF
TGTGCCAGCAGCTTAGAACCAGCGGGGAGCACAGATACGCAGTATTTT
>-|TRBV5-8|15|TRBJ1-2|TRBD1
CASSLWDSFNYGYTF
TGTGCCAGCAGCTTGTGGGACAGCTTTAACTATGGCTACACCTTC
>-|TRBV9|17|TRBJ1-3|-
CASSVGPGLNSGNTIYF
TGTGCCAGCAGCGTAGGACCAGGCCTAAATTCTGGAAACACCATATATTTT
>once|TRBV5-6|13|TRBJ2-7|-
CASSFASSYEQYF
TGTGCCAGCAGCTTTGCCTCCTCCTACGAGCAGTACTTC
>-|TRBV19|14|TRBJ2-7|-
CASSISAGTYEQYF
TGTGCCAGTAGTATATCGGCAGGGACCTACGAGCAGTACTTC
>-|TRBV7-8|15|TRBJ2-7|TRBD2
CASSGLAGSSDEQYF
TGTGCCAGCAGTGGACTAGCGGGAAGTTCGGACGAGCAGTACTTC
>-|TRBV30|13|TRBJ2-7|-
CAWSVSSGYEQYF
TGTGCCTGGAGTGTATCCTCGGGGTACGAGCAGTACTTC
>-|TRBV19|13|TRBJ1-4|-
CASRPDVGEKLFF
TGTGCCAGTAGACCCGATGTTGGCGAAAAACTGTTTTTT